The TCR beta chain under discussion was sequenced for a study of long-term antiretroviral therapy in people with HIV. Study-level points and caveats: Repertoires with HIV possessed tighter CDR3 length spans than those of controls.

The V end was cut by 6 bases, the J end by 5 bases, with 12 bases between. Germline V gives CDR1 SGHTS, CDR2 YDEGEE. CDR3 length equals 14 residues. This clone has just a few counts. Its specificity is not known. Running of the v3.0 immunoSEQ assay took place at survey level. TCRdb's table, derived via immunoSEQ multiplex PCR, lists solely in-frame clones and lacks some. This sample has 30,000 to 40,000 clones, with 80% to 90% found just once. Each donor had at least one pre-ART and at least two post-ART PBMC samples. Every one of the participants with HIV received treatment in the United States. This chain uses TRBV5-8 with TRBJ1-6; D is unclear. The source was unsorted PBMCs, collected 0.4 years before starting antiretroviral therapy. This TCR was recovered from a man between 18 and 35 years old with HIV. The CDR3 protein is CASIQRRDNSPLHF. The CDR3 bases are TGTGCCAGCATTCAAAGGCGGGATAATTCACCCCTCCACTTT.